A selection of T cell receptor beta chains follows, all from one sample in a study of cytotoxic CD8 clonotypes in ibrutinib-treated CLL. Clones were sequenced by immunoSEQ multiplex PCR, and TCRdb holds only the in-frame ones, with some missing. The sample shows about 200,000 clones, around 75% of them seen only once. The sequencing used PBMCs, collected after 12 months of ibrutinib treatment. All receptors come from a human donor with chronic lymphocytic leukemia. CDR3s include the opening cysteine and the closing phenylalanine or tryptophan. Each record gives: CDR3 length, V gene, J gene, CDR3 protein.

len: 16
v_gene: TRBV4-3
j_gene: TRBJ2-1
CDR3aa: CASSQTTGLNFDEQFF

len: 15
v_gene: TRBV5-1
j_gene: TRBJ1-4
CDR3aa: CASSRTGATNEKLFF

len: 14
v_gene: TRBV19
j_gene: TRBJ2-1
CDR3aa: CASTPQGPYNEQFF

len: 14
v_gene: TRBV7-3
j_gene: TRBJ2-5
CDR3aa: CASSLGQLQETQYF

len: 13
v_gene: TRBV5-4
j_gene: TRBJ1-1
CDR3aa: CASSLKREKEAFF

len: 17
v_gene: TRBV9
j_gene: TRBJ2-3
CDR3aa: CASSAWDYLQGTDTQYF

len: 15
v_gene: TRBV7-2
j_gene: TRBJ2-3
CDR3aa: CASSSTSGRTDTQYF

len: 15
v_gene: TRBV30
j_gene: TRBJ2-7
CDR3aa: CALRPIGASSYEQYF

len: 17
v_gene: TRBV18
j_gene: TRBJ2-7
CDR3aa: CASSPPSAGPNSYEQYF

len: 15
v_gene: TRBV6-1
j_gene: TRBJ2-3
CDR3aa: CASTLGRGVPDTQYF

len: 13
v_gene: TRBV30
j_gene: TRBJ2-1
CDR3aa: CASTRSSYNEQFF

len: 14
v_gene: TRBV27
j_gene: TRBJ1-1
CDR3aa: CASSPPGAGTEAFF

len: 15
v_gene: TRBV4-1
j_gene: TRBJ2-1
CDR3aa: CASSHAPERAGEQFF

len: 12
v_gene: TRBV7-3
j_gene: TRBJ2-7
CDR3aa: CAVQRDSYEQYF

len: 17
v_gene: TRBV5-1
j_gene: TRBJ2-1
CDR3aa: CASSLKISTDSYNEQFF

len: 15
v_gene: TRBV9
j_gene: TRBJ1-1
CDR3aa: CASSSYTQGGTEAFF

len: 15
v_gene: TRBV6-1
j_gene: TRBJ2-7
CDR3aa: CASSEPPSRNYEQYF

len: 14
v_gene: TRBV19
j_gene: TRBJ1-1
CDR3aa: CASRQPGQSTEAFF

len: 14
v_gene: TRBV30
j_gene: TRBJ1-5
CDR3aa: CAWSQGASNQPQHF

len: 16
v_gene: TRBV5-4
j_gene: TRBJ2-3
CDR3aa: CASRTSGGAGTDTQYF

len: 15
v_gene: TRBV18
j_gene: TRBJ2-7
CDR3aa: CASSPLGTSDPEQYF

len: 15
v_gene: TRBV11-2
j_gene: TRBJ2-7
CDR3aa: CASSLTVAGFYEQYF

len: 15
v_gene: TRBV9
j_gene: TRBJ2-1
CDR3aa: CASSGGGTGLYEQFF

len: 13
v_gene: TRBV6-5
j_gene: TRBJ2-3
CDR3aa: CASSYSSLDTQYF

len: 15
v_gene: TRBV5-6
j_gene: TRBJ2-7
CDR3aa: CASSSRGGASYEQYF

len: 13
v_gene: TRBV29-1
j_gene: TRBJ2-3
CDR3aa: CSVVADSTDTQYF

len: 12
v_gene: TRBV29-1
j_gene: TRBJ1-1
CDR3aa: CSVRTGGGGAFF

len: 14
v_gene: TRBV7-2
j_gene: TRBJ1-2
CDR3aa: CASSLRQANYGYTF

len: 14
v_gene: TRBV9
j_gene: TRBJ1-4
CDR3aa: CASSATTTNEKLFF

len: 13
v_gene: TRBV19
j_gene: TRBJ1-1
CDR3aa: CASSLQGKTEAFF

len: 15
v_gene: TRBV5-1
j_gene: TRBJ2-3
CDR3aa: CASSLGPGSTDTQYF

len: 16
v_gene: TRBV13
j_gene: TRBJ2-1
CDR3aa: CASTGRTTDYSNEQFF

len: 15
v_gene: TRBV25-1
j_gene: TRBJ2-1
CDR3aa: CASNGQGALYNEQFF

len: 15
v_gene: TRBV7-9
j_gene: TRBJ1-1
CDR3aa: CASSPDQGTRTEAFF

len: 18
v_gene: TRBV7-2
j_gene: TRBJ2-5
CDR3aa: CASSPEDRLAGVRETQYF

len: 15
v_gene: TRBV9
j_gene: TRBJ1-2
CDR3aa: CASSEGAGGVYGYTF

len: 15
v_gene: TRBV7-2
j_gene: TRBJ1-5
CDR3aa: CASSPDRFVNQPQHF

len: 12
v_gene: TRBV28
j_gene: TRBJ2-7
CDR3aa: CASSSRVYEQYF

len: 15
v_gene: TRBV6-1
j_gene: TRBJ1-5
CDR3aa: CASNQGRSYNQPQHF

len: 12
v_gene: TRBV7-6
j_gene: TRBJ2-3
CDR3aa: CASSLGPDTQYF

len: 11
v_gene: TRBV29-1
j_gene: TRBJ2-1
CDR3aa: CSAGSYNEQFF

len: 16
v_gene: TRBV11-2
j_gene: TRBJ1-4
CDR3aa: CASSFLTGGLNEKLFF

len: 14
v_gene: TRBV19
j_gene: TRBJ1-1
CDR3aa: CASSILATGVEAFF

len: 16
v_gene: TRBV7-2
j_gene: TRBJ2-7
CDR3aa: CASSLTGLESSYEQYF

len: 17
v_gene: TRBV9
j_gene: TRBJ2-5
CDR3aa: CASSVGGGRPRGETQYF

len: 14
v_gene: TRBV30
j_gene: TRBJ2-2
CDR3aa: CAWRGELNTGELFF

len: 15
v_gene: TRBV19
j_gene: TRBJ1-2
CDR3aa: CASSSGGWSNYGYTF

len: 18
v_gene: TRBV25-1
j_gene: TRBJ2-5
CDR3aa: CASSEGTGIGSLGETQYF

len: 13
v_gene: TRBV9
j_gene: TRBJ2-1
CDR3aa: CASSPASYNEQFF

len: 14
v_gene: TRBV19
j_gene: TRBJ2-7
CDR3aa: CASSGGATGYEQYF

len: 11
v_gene: TRBV6-5
j_gene: TRBJ2-5
CDR3aa: CASTWDGTQYF

len: 13
v_gene: TRBV7-2
j_gene: TRBJ2-1
CDR3aa: CASSFDTYNEQFF

len: 15
v_gene: TRBV30
j_gene: TRBJ1-5
CDR3aa: CAWSRAVSGNQPQHF

len: 10
v_gene: TRBV29-1
j_gene: TRBJ1-2
CDR3aa: CSVESYGYTF

len: 15
v_gene: TRBV7-3
j_gene: TRBJ2-1
CDR3aa: CASSLEGGSYNEQFF

len: 15
v_gene: TRBV10-3
j_gene: TRBJ2-1
CDR3aa: CAISESGGQYNEQFF

len: 12
v_gene: TRBV29-1
j_gene: TRBJ1-5
CDR3aa: CSVGGSGQPQHF

len: 13
v_gene: TRBV7-3
j_gene: TRBJ2-5
CDR3aa: CASSLTLGETQYF

len: 16
v_gene: TRBV6-6
j_gene: TRBJ1-4
CDR3aa: CATAGTGAPLDEKLFF

len: 15
v_gene: TRBV9
j_gene: TRBJ2-5
CDR3aa: CASSVEAGGVETQYF